Sequencing of this TCR beta chain was carried out in a study of blood T cell repertoires in COVID-19. The wider study: Researchers got acute and convalescent COVID-19 samples from the United States, Italy and Spain.

The protocol was immunoSEQ multiplex PCR, while the TCRdb copy is restricted to in-frame clones and leaves out a portion. The sample holds 250,000 to 350,000 clones, 70% to 90% seen once. The CDR3 runs 14 residues. The genes are TRBV21-1 and TRBJ2-7; the listed D gene, TRBD1, was not tested against the DNA. TRBV21-1 is a pseudogene locus. This TCR was sampled from a woman in her thirties with active or convalescent COVID-19. The sample taken for sequencing was peripheral blood. The CDR3 sequence: CASSKGPVFYEQYF. The CDR3 DNA is TGTGCCAGCAGCAAAGGTCCAGTGTTCTACGAGCAGTACTTC.